The rows below give T cell receptor beta chains drawn from one sample of a study of shared clonotypes between healthy human individuals. Clones were read by immunoSEQ multiplex PCR, and TCRdb kept only the in-frame ones, dropping some. The sample yields about 1 million clones, around 78% seen once. Sequenced sample: memory CD4+ T cells from PBMCs. These receptors came from a young man in good health. Some clones in this sample may be carry-over from other donors' samples. Both conserved end residues are part of each CDR3. The D gene is left open where the match is weak. Expanded clones are given a class, and other clones once, few, many or no size at all.

- TRBJ1-5 - 13 TRBV16 TGTGCCAGCAGCCAATATAGGAATCAGCCCCAGCATTTT CASSQYRNQPQHF
- TRBJ1-4 - 16 TRBV5-1 TGCGCCAGCAGCTTGGCACAGCTGACAAATAATGAAAAACTGTTTTTT CASSLAQLTNNEKLFF
- TRBJ1-4 TRBD1 14 TRBV18 TGTGCCAGCTCACCCGGACAGGGAAGTGAAAAACTGTTTTTT CASSPGQGSEKLFF
once TRBJ2-3 TRBD1 14 TRBV7-3 TGTGCCAGCAGCCGGACAGGGAGCACAGATACGCAGTATTTT CASSRTGSTDTQYF
- TRBJ1-3 - 11 TRBV6-5 TGTGCCAGCATGGGCGGAAACACCATATATTTT CASMGGNTIYF
- TRBJ2-5 - 15 TRBV4-3 TGCGCCAGCAGCCAAGGGGGAGCGTCGAAAGAGACCCAGTACTTC CASSQGGASKETQYF
- TRBJ1-2 - 13 TRBV28 TGTGCCAGCGAAGCAGGGCCCCCCTATGGCTACACCTTC CASEAGPPYGYTF
- TRBJ1-4 - 14 TRBV28 TGTGCCAGCACCCCCGCGGGGCAGCGGGAAAAACTGTTTTTT CASTPAGQREKLFF
- TRBJ2-1 TRBD2 17 TRBV27 TGTGCCAGCAGTTTGAGGCTAGCGGGAGGTGGGGCCAATGAGCAGTTCTTC CASSLRLAGGGANEQFF
- TRBJ2-3 TRBD2 16 TRBV4-2 TGTGCCAGCAGCCAAGATCCTAGCGGAGGCACAGATACGCAGTATTTT CASSQDPSGGTDTQYF
few TRBJ2-5 TRBD2 14 TRBV5-1 TGCGCCAGCAGCCAAACTAGCGTCAAAGAGACCCAGTACTTC CASSQTSVKETQYF
- TRBJ2-7 - 14 TRBV7-8 TGTGCCAGCAGCCCCGAGTGGGGGAGCGACGAGCAGTACTTC CASSPEWGSDEQYF
- TRBJ2-2 TRBD2 14 TRBV10-3 TGTGCCACGACACAGCGGGAGCGGACCGGGGAGCTGTTTTTT CATTQRERTGELFF